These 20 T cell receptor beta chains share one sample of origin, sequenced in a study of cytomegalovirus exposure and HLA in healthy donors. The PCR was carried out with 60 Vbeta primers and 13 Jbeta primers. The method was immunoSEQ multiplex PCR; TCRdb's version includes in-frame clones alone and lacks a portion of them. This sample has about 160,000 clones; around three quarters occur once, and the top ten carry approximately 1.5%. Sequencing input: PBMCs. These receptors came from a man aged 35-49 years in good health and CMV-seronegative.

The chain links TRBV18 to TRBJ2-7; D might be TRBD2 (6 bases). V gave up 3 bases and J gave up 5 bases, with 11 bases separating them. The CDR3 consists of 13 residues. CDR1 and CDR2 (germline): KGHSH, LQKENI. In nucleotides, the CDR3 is TGTGCCAGCTCACCCGGGGGTCGGGACGAGCAGTACGTC. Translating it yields CASSPGGRDEQYV.

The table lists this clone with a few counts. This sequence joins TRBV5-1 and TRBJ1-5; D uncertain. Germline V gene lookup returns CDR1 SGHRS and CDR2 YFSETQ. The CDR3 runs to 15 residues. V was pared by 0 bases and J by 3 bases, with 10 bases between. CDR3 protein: CASSLGERDNQPQHF. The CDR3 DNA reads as TGCGCCAGCAGCTTGGGGGAGAGAGACAATCAGCCCCAGCATTTT.

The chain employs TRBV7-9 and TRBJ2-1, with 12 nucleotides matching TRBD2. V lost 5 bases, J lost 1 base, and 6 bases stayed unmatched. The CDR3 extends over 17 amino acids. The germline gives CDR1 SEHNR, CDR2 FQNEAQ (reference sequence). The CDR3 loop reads CASSPRTSGISYNEQFF. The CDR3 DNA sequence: TGTGCCAGCAGCCCCAGGACTAGCGGGATATCCTACAATGAGCAGTTCTTC.

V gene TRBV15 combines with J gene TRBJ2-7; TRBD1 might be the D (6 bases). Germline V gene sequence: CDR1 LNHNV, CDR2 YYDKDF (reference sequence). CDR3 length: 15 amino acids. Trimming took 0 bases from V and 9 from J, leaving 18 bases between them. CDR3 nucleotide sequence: TGTGCCACCAGCAGAGACATAGGGGGAGAGAAAGGGCAGTACTTC. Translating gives CATSRDIGGEKGQYF.

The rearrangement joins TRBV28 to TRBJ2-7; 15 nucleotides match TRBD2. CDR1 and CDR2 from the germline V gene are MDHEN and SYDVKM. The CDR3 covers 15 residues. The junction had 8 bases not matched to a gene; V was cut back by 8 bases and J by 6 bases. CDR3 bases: TGTGCCAGCTCCTCGCCGGGACTAGCGGGAGGCGAGCAGTACTTC. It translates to CASSSPGLAGGEQYF.

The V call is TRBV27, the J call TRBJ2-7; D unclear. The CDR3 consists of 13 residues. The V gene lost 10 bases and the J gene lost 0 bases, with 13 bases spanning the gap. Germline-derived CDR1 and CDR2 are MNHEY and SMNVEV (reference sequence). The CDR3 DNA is TGTGCCACCGGTGGGCGTAGCTCCTACGAGCAGTACTTC. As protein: CATGGRSSYEQYF.

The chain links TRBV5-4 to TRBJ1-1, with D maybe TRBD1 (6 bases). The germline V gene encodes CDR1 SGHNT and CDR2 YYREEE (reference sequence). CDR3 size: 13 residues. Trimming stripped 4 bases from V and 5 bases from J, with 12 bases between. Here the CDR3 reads CASSPDRRTEAFF. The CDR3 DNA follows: TGTGCCAGCAGCCCCGACAGGAGGACTGAAGCTTTCTTT.

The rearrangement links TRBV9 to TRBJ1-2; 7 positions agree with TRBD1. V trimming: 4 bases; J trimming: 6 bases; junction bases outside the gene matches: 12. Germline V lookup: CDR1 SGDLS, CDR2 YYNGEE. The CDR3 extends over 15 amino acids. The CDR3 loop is CASSPQGDGANGYTF. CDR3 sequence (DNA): TGTGCCAGCAGCCCGCAGGGGGACGGGGCAAATGGCTACACCTTC.

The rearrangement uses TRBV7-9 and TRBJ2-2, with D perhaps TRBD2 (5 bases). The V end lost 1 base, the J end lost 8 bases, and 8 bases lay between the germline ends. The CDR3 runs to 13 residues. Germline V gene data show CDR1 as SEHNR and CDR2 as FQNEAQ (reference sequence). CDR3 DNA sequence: TGTGCCAGCAGCTTAGTAGCGATGGGGGAGCTGTTTTTT. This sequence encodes CASSLVAMGELFF.

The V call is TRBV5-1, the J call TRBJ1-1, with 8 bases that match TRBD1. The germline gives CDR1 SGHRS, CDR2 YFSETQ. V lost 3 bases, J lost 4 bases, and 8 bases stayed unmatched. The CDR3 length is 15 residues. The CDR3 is CASSWGQEGITEAFF. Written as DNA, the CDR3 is TGCGCCAGCAGCTGGGGACAGGAGGGAATCACTGAAGCTTTCTTT.

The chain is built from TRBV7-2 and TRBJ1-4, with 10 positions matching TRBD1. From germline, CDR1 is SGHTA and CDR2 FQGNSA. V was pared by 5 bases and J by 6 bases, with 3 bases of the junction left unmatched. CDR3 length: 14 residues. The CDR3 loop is CASSAGTGDEKLFF. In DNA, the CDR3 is TGTGCCAGCAGCGCGGGGACAGGGGATGAAAAACTGTTTTTT.

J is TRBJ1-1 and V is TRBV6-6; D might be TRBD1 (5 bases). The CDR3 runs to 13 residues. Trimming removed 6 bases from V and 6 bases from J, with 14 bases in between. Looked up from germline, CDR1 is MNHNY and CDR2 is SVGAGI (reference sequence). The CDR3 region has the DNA TGTGCCAGCAGAAGGGGCCGTGAGGCTGAAGCTTTCTTT. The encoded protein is CASRRGREAEAFF.

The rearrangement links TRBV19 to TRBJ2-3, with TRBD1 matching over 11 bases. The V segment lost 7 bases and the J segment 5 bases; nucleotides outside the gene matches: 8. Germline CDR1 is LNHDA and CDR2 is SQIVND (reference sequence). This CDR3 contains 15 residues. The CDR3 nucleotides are TGTGCCAGTATACCGGACAGGGGGCGCCTAGATACGCAGTATTTT. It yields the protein CASIPDRGRLDTQYF.

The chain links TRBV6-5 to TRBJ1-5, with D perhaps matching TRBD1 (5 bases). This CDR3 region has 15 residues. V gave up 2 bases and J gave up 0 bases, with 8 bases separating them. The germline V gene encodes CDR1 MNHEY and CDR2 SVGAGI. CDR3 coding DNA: TGTGCCAGCAGTTACAGGGGTGTTAGCAATCAGCCCCAGCATTTT. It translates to CASSYRGVSNQPQHF.

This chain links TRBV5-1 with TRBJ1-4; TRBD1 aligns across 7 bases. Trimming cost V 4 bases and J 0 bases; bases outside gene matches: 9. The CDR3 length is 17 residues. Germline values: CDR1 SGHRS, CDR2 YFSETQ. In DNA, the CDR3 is TGCGCCAGCAGCAAGACAGGGCTCTATGCAACTAATGAAAAACTGTTTTTT. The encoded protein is CASSKTGLYATNEKLFF.

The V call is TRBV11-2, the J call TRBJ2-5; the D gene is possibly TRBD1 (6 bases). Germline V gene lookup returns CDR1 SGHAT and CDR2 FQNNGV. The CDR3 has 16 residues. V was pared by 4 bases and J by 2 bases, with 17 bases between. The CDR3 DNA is TGTGCCAGCAGCTCCATACAGGGTTCAGGACAAGAGACCCAGTACTTC. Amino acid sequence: CASSSIQGSGQETQYF. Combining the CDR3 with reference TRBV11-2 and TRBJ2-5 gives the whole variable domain EAGVAQSPRYKIIEKRQSVAFWCNPISGHATLYWYQQILGQGPKLLIQFQNNGVVDDSQLPKDRFSAERLKGVDSTLKIQPAKLEDSAVYLCASSSIQGSGQETQYFGPGTRLLVL.

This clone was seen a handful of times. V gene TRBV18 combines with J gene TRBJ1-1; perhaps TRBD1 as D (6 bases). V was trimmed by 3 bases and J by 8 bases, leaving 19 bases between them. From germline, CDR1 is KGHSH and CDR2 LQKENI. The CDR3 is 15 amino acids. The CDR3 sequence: CASSPGAGERSEAFF. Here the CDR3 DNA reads TGTGCCAGCTCACCGGGAGCAGGGGAGAGGTCCGAAGCTTTCTTT.

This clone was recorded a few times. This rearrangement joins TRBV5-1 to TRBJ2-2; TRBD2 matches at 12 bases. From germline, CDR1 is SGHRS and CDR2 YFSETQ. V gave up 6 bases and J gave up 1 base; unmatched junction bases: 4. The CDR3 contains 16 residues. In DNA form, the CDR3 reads TGCGCCAGCACAAGGGGACTAGCGGGGAACACCGGGGAGCTGTTTTTT. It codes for CASTRGLAGNTGELFF.

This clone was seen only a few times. CDR3 loop: CASSQENRPAYNEQFF. CDR3 bases: TGTGCCAGCAGCCAAGAAAACAGGCCCGCCTACAATGAGCAGTTCTTC. J is TRBJ2-1 and V is TRBV4-2; D perhaps matches TRBD1 (5 bases). Per the germline V gene, CDR1 is LGHNA and CDR2 is YNFKEQ. Trimming took 0 bases from V and 2 from J, leaving 11 bases between them. CDR3 length: 16 residues.

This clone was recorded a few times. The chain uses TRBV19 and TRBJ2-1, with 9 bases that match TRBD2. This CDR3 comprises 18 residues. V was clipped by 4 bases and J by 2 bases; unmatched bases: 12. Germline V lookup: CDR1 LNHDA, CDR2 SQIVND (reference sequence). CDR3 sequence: CASSTGEHSGSPYNEQFF. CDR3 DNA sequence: TGTGCCAGTAGTACAGGCGAACATAGCGGGAGTCCCTACAATGAGCAGTTCTTC.